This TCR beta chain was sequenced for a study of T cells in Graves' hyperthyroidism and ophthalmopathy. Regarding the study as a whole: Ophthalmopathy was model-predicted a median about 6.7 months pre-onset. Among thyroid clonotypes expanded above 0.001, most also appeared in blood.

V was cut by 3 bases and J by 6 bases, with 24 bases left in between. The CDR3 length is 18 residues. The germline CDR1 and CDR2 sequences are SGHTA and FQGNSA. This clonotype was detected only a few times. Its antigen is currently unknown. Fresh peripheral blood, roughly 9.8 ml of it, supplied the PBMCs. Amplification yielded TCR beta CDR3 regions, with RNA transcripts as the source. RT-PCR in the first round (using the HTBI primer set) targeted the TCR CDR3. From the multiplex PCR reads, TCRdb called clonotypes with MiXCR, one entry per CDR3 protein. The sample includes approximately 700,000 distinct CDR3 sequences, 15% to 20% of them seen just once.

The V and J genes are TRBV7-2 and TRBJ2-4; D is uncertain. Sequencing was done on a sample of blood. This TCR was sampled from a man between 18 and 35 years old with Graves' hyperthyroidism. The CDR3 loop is CASSFSWAGIEPGNIQYF. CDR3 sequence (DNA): TGTGCCAGCAGCTTTAGTTGGGCCGGAATCGAGCCGGGAAACATTCAGTACTTC.